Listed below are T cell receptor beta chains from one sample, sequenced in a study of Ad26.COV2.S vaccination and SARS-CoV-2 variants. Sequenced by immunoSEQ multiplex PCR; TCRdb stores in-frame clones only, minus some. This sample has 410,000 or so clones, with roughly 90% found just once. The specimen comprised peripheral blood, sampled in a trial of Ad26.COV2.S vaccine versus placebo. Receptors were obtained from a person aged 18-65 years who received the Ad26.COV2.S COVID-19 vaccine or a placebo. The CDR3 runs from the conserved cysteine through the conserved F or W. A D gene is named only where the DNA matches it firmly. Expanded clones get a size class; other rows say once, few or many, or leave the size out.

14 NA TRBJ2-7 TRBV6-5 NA TGTGCCAGCAGAGGGCACTTGAGCTCCTACGAGCAGTACTTC CASRGHLSSYEQYF
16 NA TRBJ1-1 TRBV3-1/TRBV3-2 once TGTGCCAGCAGCCAAGGGATTAGCAGCCTGAACACTGAAGCTTTCTTT CASSQGISSLNTEAFF
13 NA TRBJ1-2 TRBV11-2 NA TGTGCCAGCAGCTTCAGGAATAACTATGGCTACACCTTC CASSFRNNYGYTF
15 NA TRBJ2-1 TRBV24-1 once TGTGCCACCAGCTTTGGAGACGGATCCTACAATGAGCAGTTCTTC CATSFGDGSYNEQFF
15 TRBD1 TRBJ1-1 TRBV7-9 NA TGTGCCAGCAGCCGACAGGGGGCCGGGAACACTGAAGCTTTCTTT CASSRQGAGNTEAFF
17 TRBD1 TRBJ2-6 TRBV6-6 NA TGTGCCAGCAGTCGGGACAGGTTTACCTCTGGGGCCAACGTCCTGACTTTC CASSRDRFTSGANVLTF
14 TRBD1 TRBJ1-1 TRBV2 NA TGTGCCAGCAGTCCACAGGGGGCGAACACTGAAGCTTTCTTT CASSPQGANTEAFF
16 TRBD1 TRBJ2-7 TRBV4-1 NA TGCGCCAGCAGCCAAGACCCCAGGGGGAAAACCTACGAGCAGTACTTC CASSQDPRGKTYEQYF
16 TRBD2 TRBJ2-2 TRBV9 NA TGTGCCAGCAGCCGTATAGCGGGGGGGCGCACCGGGGAGCTGTTTTTT CASSRIAGGRTGELFF
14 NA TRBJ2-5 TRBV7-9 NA TGTGCCAGCAGTCAGATGGGGGCCGGGGAGACCCAGTACTTC CASSQMGAGETQYF
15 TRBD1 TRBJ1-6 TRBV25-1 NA TGTGCCAGCACCGAAAGGACAGGGGGTAATTCACCCCTCCACTTT CASTERTGGNSPLHF
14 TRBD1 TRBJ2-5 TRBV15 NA TGTGCCACCAGCAGAACAGGGGGCCGGGAGACCCAGTACTTC CATSRTGGRETQYF
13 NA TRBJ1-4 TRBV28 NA TGTGCCAGCAGTTTATGGGGTAATGAAAAACTGTTTTTT CASSLWGNEKLFF
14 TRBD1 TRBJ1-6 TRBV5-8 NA TGTGCCAGCAGAGTGACAGGGGATAATTCACCCCTCCACTTT CASRVTGDNSPLHF
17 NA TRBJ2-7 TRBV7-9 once TGTGCCAGCAGTCCCCTAAAGGGGGTCCTTACTACTTCCGAGCAGTACTTC CASSPLKGVLTTSEQYF
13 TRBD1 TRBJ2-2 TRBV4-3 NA TGCGCCAGCAAAGGACAGGGACCCGGGGAGCTGTTTTTT CASKGQGPGELFF
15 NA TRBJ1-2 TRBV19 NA TGTGCCAGTACCGTAGGGGGAAGGTCTAACTACGGCTACACCTTC CASTVGGRSNYGYTF
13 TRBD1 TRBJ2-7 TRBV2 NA TGTGCCAGCAGAAAGGACAGGGCCTACGAGCAGTACTTC CASRKDRAYEQYF
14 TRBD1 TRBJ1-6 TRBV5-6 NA TGTGCCAGCAGCTTCCCAGGGGGCCAAGCATCCCTCCACTTT CASSFPGGQASLHF
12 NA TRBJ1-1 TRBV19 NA TGTGCCAGTAGTATCGGTAGCACTGAAGCTTTCTTT CASSIGSTEAFF
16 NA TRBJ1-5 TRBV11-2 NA TGTGCCAGCAGCTTAGAAGCCAGGGGTGGCAATCAGCCCCAGCATTTT CASSLEARGGNQPQHF
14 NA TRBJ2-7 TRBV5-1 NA TGCGCCAGCTCGGGGCTCGGAGGCTCCTACGAGCAGTACTTC CASSGLGGSYEQYF
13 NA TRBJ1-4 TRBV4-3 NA TGCGCCAGCAGCCAAGTACCGGGTGAAAAACTGTTTTTT CASSQVPGEKLFF
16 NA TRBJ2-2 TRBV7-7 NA TGTGCCAGCAGCTTAGCGCTAGCCGGGATCACCGGGGAGCTGTTTTTT CASSLALAGITGELFF
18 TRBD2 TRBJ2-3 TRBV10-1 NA TGCGCCAGCAGTGACCCCCGGGGGGACTACCTAGCATCAGATACGCAGTATTTT CASSDPRGDYLASDTQYF
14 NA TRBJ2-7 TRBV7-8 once TGTGCCAGCAGCCCCCCATTAGTTATTTACGAGCAGTACTTC CASSPPLVIYEQYF
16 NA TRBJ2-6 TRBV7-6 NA TGTGCCAGCAGCCCTAGTAAGAGCTCTGGGGCCAACGTCCTGACTTTC CASSPSKSSGANVLTF
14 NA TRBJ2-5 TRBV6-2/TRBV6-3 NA TGTGCCAGCAGTTACGGGACCCAAGTTGGGTCCCAGTACTTC CASSYGTQVGSQYF
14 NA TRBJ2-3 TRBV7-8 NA TGTGCCAGCAGCCTTTCCCGCGGCGTAGATACGCAGTATTTT CASSLSRGVDTQYF
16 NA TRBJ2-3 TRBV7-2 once TGTGCCAGCAGCTTTTCCAGATCTACTAGCACAGATACGCAGTATTTT CASSFSRSTSTDTQYF
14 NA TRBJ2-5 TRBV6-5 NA TGTGCCAGCAGTCCGGGACGGTACCAAGAGACCCAGTACTTC CASSPGRYQETQYF
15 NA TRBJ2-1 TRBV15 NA TGTGCCACCAGTCCAGGGTCCCCAAGGTACAATGAGCAGTTCTTC CATSPGSPRYNEQFF
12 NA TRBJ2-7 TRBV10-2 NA TGCGCCAGCAGTGAGTCGAAACGCGAGCAGTACTTC CASSESKREQYF
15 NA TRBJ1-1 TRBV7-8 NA TGTGCCAGCAGCTTAGCGGGCAGGATGAACACTGAAGCTTTCTTT CASSLAGRMNTEAFF
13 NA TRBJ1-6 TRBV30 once TGTGCCTGGAGCCCACAGGGATATTCACCCCTCCACTTT CAWSPQGYSPLHF
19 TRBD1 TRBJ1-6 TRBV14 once TGTGCCAGCAGCCCGACAGGGAGCACCGGGAACCATTATAATTCACCCCTCCACTTT CASSPTGSTGNHYNSPLHF
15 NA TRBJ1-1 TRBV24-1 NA TGTGCCACCAGTGAAGGTCCAGGGATGAACACTGAAGCTTTCTTT CATSEGPGMNTEAFF
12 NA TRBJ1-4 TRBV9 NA TGTGCCAGCAGCTCCCAAAGTGGAAAACTGTTTTTT CASSSQSGKLFF
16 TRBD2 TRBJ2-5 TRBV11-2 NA TGTGCCAGCAGCCGGCCCGACGGGCGGGGGGTTCAGACCCAGTACTTC CASSRPDGRGVQTQYF
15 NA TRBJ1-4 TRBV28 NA TGTGCCAGCAGTTTACAGGGGAGCACTAATGAAAAACTGTTTTTT CASSLQGSTNEKLFF
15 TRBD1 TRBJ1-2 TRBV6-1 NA TGTGCCAGCGACGGGGACAGTACGGCTCTAGATGGCTACACCTTC CASDGDSTALDGYTF
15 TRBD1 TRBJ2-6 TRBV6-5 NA TGTGCCAGCAGAAAAGACAGGGCCGGGGCCAACGTCCTGACTTTC CASRKDRAGANVLTF
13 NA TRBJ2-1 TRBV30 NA TGTGCCTGGAGTGTAGGCGGTGTCAATGAGCAGTTCTTC CAWSVGGVNEQFF
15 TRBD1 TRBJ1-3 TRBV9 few TGTGCCAGCAGCGCCCCTGACAGGGCTGGAAACACCATATATTTT CASSAPDRAGNTIYF
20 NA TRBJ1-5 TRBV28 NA TGTGCCAGCAGTTTTCCGGGGGGCGCGCCCGCCGATTATAGCAATCAGCCCCAGCATTTT CASSFPGGAPADYSNQPQHF
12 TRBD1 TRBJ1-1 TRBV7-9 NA TGTGCCAGCAGAGACAGGGCCACTGAAGCTTTCTTT CASRDRATEAFF
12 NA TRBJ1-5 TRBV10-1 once TGCGCCAGTTCCCAGGGGAGTCAGCCCCAGCATTTT CASSQGSQPQHF
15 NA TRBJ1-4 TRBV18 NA TGTGCCAGCTCACCGAGAGTACAGGGCACTGAAAAACTGTTTTTT CASSPRVQGTEKLFF
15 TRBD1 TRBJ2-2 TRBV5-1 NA TGCGCCAGCAGCTTGGGGACAGGGGGCTTCGGGGAGCTGTTTTTT CASSLGTGGFGELFF
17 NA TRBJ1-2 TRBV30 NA TGTGCCTGGAGTGTATCCGGGGTAATGAGGGCGAGCTATGGCTACACCTTC CAWSVSGVMRASYGYTF
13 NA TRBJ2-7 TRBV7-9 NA TGTGCCAGCAGCCCACTTCCCGTAAACGAGCAGTACTTC CASSPLPVNEQYF
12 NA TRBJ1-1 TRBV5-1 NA TGCGCCAGCAGGACGCAGGACACTGAAGCTTTCTTT CASRTQDTEAFF
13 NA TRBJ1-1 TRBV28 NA TGTGCCAGCATCCCGGGCAGGATGCCCGAAGCTTTCTTT CASIPGRMPEAFF
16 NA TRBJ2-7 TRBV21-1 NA TGTGCCAGCAGCAACCGCAAGGTGACAGATACCTACGAGCAGTACTTC CASSNRKVTDTYEQYF
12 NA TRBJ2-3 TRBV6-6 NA TGTGCCACCAGAGAAGGGCGGGATACGCAGTATTTT CATREGRDTQYF
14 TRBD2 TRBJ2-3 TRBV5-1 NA TGCGCCAGCCTAGCGGGGGTCAACACAGATACGCAGTATTTT CASLAGVNTDTQYF
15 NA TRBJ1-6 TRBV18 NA TGTGCCAGCTCCCGGACCGTCCCTCGGGACTCACCCCTCCACTTT CASSRTVPRDSPLHF
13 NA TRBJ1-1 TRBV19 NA TGTGCCAGTAGTATTGACATGAACACTGAAGCTTTCTTT CASSIDMNTEAFF
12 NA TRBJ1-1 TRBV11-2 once TGTGCCAGCATTCAGGGCTCCACTGAAGCTTTCTTT CASIQGSTEAFF